The 15 T cell receptor beta chains presented below share a single source sample, sequenced in a study of CD8 T cells in ankylosing spondylitis. TCRdb redid the calling of the 5' RACE reads with MiXCR, one entry per CDR3 protein. The data show under 450,000 distinct CDR3 sequences, roughly 18% seen once. Study-wide results and limits: Typical of ankylosing spondylitis blood, it appeared, was a TCR beta motif of eight highly homologous variants.

The antigens these receptors bind are not known. The specimen sequenced was blood, either unsorted or a sorted T cell fraction (not recorded which). The receptors come from a male donor with ankylosing spondylitis.

In its sample, this clonotype was seen once. V is TRBV15 and J is TRBJ2-5; TRBD2 matches 9 bases. J lost 4 bases, V lost 0 bases, and 6 bases had no gene match. CDR3 length: 16 residues. In germline, CDR1 is LNHNV, CDR2 YYDKDF (reference sequence). The CDR3 region has the DNA TGTGCCACCAGCAGAGAGGACATAGCGGGAGCAGAGACCCAGTACTTC. This sequence encodes CATSREDIAGAETQYF.

V gene TRBV3-1 combines with J gene TRBJ2-3; TRBD2 matches at 13 bases. Germline-derived CDR1 and CDR2 are LGHDT and YNNKEL (reference sequence). J gave up 4 bases and V 5 bases, and 15 bases lay outside the gene matches. The CDR3 is 19 amino acids. The CDR3 spells CASSKSGLAGVSGADTQYF. The CDR3 DNA reads as TGTGCCAGCAGCAAAAGCGGACTAGCGGGAGTCTCTGGGGCAGATACGCAGTATTTT.

The chain uses TRBV12-3 or TRBV12-4 and TRBJ2-6, with 7 bases matching TRBD1. J lost 0 bases, V lost 3 bases, and 2 bases had no gene match. The CDR3 runs 16 residues. The CDR3 DNA reads TGTGCCAGCAGTTTGGGGACAGTCTCTGGGGCCAACGTCCTGACTTTC. Protein: CASSLGTVSGANVLTF.

The genes are TRBV5-1 and TRBJ2-1, with D tentatively TRBD1 or TRBD2 (5 bases each). The CDR3 covers 13 residues. Germline CDR1 SGHRS, CDR2 YFSETQ. Trimming pared 4 bases from V and 7 bases from J, leaving 12 bases between. CDR3 nucleotide sequence: TGCGCCAGCAGCCCCTCCGGGGCGAATGAGCAGTTCTTC. This sequence encodes CASSPSGANEQFF.

CDR3 in DNA: TGTGCCAGCAGCGTACGGGGGGGCGACGAGCAGTACTTC. Translation gives CASSVRGGDEQYF. This sequence joins TRBV4-2 and TRBJ2-7; 8 nucleotides agree with TRBD2. Germline CDR1 is LGHNA and CDR2 is YNFKEQ. This CDR3 is built from 13 residues. V shed 5 bases, J shed 5 bases, and the junction held 5 bases outside the gene matches.

The chain joins TRBV20-1 to TRBJ2-7; D tentatively reads TRBD1 or TRBD2 (5 bases each). The V end was cut by 2 bases, the J end by 7 bases, with 9 bases between. This CDR3 contains 11 residues. The V gene's germline CDR1 is DFQATT and CDR2 SNEGSKA (reference sequence). The CDR3 DNA follows: TGCAGTGCTAGACAGGGAGAAGAGCAGTACTTC. Its protein is CSARQGEEQYF.

This clonotype has just a few counts. This chain joins TRBV4-1 and TRBJ2-4; D gene ambiguous. The CDR3 is 13 residues long. Germline values: CDR1 MGHRA, CDR2 YSYEKL. V dropped 0 bases and J dropped 7 bases, with 7 bases sitting between them. The CDR3 sequence is CASSQDISNIQYF. The CDR3 DNA is TGCGCCAGCAGCCAAGATATCTCGAACATTCAGTACTTC.

The V and J genes are TRBV9 and TRBJ2-1, with 10 bases matching TRBD2. The CDR3 extends over 18 amino acids. V shed 0 bases and J 7 bases; nucleotides not matched to a gene: 13. CDR1 is SGDLS, CDR2 YYNGEE, per germline. The CDR3 coding sequence is TGTGCCAGCAGCGTAGTAGGTAGCGGGGGGTCGGGAGGGAATGAGCAGTTCTTC. Its translation: CASSVVGSGGSGGNEQFF.

The rearrangement uses TRBV3-1 and TRBJ2-5; D is uncertain. V was trimmed by 1 base and J by 3 bases, leaving 12 bases between them. Per germline, CDR1 LGHDT and CDR2 YNNKEL (reference sequence). The CDR3 runs to 15 residues. The CDR3 DNA sequence: TGTGCCAGCAGCCAAGTCCCGGCCGGAAAAGAGACCCAGTACTTC. Protein: CASSQVPAGKETQYF.

The V call is TRBV27, the J call TRBJ1-6; D is perhaps TRBD1 (6 bases). Germline V gene lookup returns CDR1 MNHEY and CDR2 SMNVEV (reference sequence). V was pared by 0 bases and J by 8 bases, with 17 bases between. The CDR3 extends over 17 amino acids. The CDR3 nucleotides read TGTGCCAGCAGTTTATCTGGGGTTGGGACACGGGATTCACCCCTCCACTTT. This encodes CASSLSGVGTRDSPLHF.

This clonotype was seen only a few times. The V call is TRBV2, the J call TRBJ1-1; maybe TRBD1 (6 bases). CDR3 length equals 15 residues. Germline values: CDR1 SNHLY, CDR2 FYNNEI. The V gene lost 6 bases and the J gene lost 4 bases, with 18 bases spanning the gap. As DNA, the CDR3 is TGTGCCAGCAGGGCCCGGGGGGCCGACGGCACTGAAGCTTTCTTT. Protein: CASRARGADGTEAFF.

In this sample, this clonotype turned up a few times. This chain links TRBV15 with TRBJ2-1; 7 positions agree with TRBD2. The trim removed 1 base at V and 2 bases at J, leaving 5 bases unmatched. This CDR3 comprises 16 residues. The V gene's germline CDR1 is LNHNV and CDR2 YYDKDF (reference sequence). The CDR3: CATSRVVAGAYNEQFF. CDR3 nucleotides: TGTGCCACCAGCAGAGTAGTTGCGGGGGCCTACAATGAGCAGTTCTTC.

The chain recombines TRBV15 with TRBJ2-3; D remains ambiguous. This CDR3 region has 15 residues. Trimming cost V 1 base and J 1 base, with 9 bases left between them. The germline V gene has CDR1 LNHNV and CDR2 YYDKDF (reference sequence). The DNA of the CDR3 is TGTGCCACCAGCAGAGTCGTCCTCGGCACAGATACGCAGTATTTT. Encoded protein: CATSRVVLGTDTQYF.

V is TRBV5-1 and J is TRBJ1-2; TRBD1 matches 7 bases. This CDR3 has 12 amino acids. In germline, CDR1 is SGHRS, CDR2 YFSETQ. V was clipped by 2 bases and J by 7 bases; unmatched bases: 2. CDR3 nucleotides: TGCGCCAGCAGCTTACAGGGGAGTGGCTACACCTTC. Its protein is CASSLQGSGYTF.

This rearrangement joins TRBV20-1 to TRBJ1-1; 8 bases fit TRBD1. Germline V gives CDR1 DFQATT, CDR2 SNEGSKA (reference sequence). The CDR3 runs to 13 residues. With V trimmed by 8 bases and J by 4 bases, 9 bases remained unmatched. CDR3 DNA: TGCAGTCCTAAACAGGGGGTTGTCACTGAAGCTTTCTTT. Translating gives CSPKQGVVTEAFF.